The 3 T cell receptor beta chains below all came from one sample that was sequenced in a study of blood T cell repertoires in COVID-19. Using immunoSEQ multiplex PCR, the repertoire was profiled, and TCRdb retains in-frame clones only, with some absent. The table lists 230,000 or so clones, roughly 76% of them singletons. Sequenced sample: peripheral blood. The receptors here all came from a woman of 80 years or more with COVID-19, enrolled during active disease.

The rearrangement uses TRBV6-2 or TRBV6-3 and TRBJ1-1; no clear D. Germline CDR1 MNHEY, CDR2 SVGEGT. The CDR3 spans 15 residues. V was shortened by 2 bases and J by 0 bases, with 10 bases between the two germline ends. The CDR3 reads CASSYIRFLNTEAFF. The CDR3 DNA reads TGTGCCAGCAGTTACATCAGATTTCTGAACACTGAAGCTTTCTTT.

Comment on this clone: The same CDR3 also results from other DNA sequences found in this sample. The chain uses TRBV4-2 and TRBJ1-1, with D unresolved. Trimming removed 3 bases at V and 4 bases at J, with 15 bases between. Germline V gene lookup returns CDR1 LGHNA and CDR2 YNFKEQ. The CDR3 consists of 15 residues. Here the CDR3 DNA reads TGTGCCAGCAGCCAGGACTCAGGACGATCCACTGAAGCTTTCTTT. It codes for CASSQDSGRSTEAFF.

The V and J genes are TRBV7-3 and TRBJ2-3; no firm D call. Per germline, CDR1 SGHTA and CDR2 FQGTGA. The CDR3 extends over 13 amino acids. V shed 5 bases and J shed 5 bases, with 11 bases lying between them. This chain's CDR3 is CASSPGSRDTQYF. CDR3 coding DNA: TGTGCCAGCAGCCCCGGATCTAGAGATACGCAGTATTTT.